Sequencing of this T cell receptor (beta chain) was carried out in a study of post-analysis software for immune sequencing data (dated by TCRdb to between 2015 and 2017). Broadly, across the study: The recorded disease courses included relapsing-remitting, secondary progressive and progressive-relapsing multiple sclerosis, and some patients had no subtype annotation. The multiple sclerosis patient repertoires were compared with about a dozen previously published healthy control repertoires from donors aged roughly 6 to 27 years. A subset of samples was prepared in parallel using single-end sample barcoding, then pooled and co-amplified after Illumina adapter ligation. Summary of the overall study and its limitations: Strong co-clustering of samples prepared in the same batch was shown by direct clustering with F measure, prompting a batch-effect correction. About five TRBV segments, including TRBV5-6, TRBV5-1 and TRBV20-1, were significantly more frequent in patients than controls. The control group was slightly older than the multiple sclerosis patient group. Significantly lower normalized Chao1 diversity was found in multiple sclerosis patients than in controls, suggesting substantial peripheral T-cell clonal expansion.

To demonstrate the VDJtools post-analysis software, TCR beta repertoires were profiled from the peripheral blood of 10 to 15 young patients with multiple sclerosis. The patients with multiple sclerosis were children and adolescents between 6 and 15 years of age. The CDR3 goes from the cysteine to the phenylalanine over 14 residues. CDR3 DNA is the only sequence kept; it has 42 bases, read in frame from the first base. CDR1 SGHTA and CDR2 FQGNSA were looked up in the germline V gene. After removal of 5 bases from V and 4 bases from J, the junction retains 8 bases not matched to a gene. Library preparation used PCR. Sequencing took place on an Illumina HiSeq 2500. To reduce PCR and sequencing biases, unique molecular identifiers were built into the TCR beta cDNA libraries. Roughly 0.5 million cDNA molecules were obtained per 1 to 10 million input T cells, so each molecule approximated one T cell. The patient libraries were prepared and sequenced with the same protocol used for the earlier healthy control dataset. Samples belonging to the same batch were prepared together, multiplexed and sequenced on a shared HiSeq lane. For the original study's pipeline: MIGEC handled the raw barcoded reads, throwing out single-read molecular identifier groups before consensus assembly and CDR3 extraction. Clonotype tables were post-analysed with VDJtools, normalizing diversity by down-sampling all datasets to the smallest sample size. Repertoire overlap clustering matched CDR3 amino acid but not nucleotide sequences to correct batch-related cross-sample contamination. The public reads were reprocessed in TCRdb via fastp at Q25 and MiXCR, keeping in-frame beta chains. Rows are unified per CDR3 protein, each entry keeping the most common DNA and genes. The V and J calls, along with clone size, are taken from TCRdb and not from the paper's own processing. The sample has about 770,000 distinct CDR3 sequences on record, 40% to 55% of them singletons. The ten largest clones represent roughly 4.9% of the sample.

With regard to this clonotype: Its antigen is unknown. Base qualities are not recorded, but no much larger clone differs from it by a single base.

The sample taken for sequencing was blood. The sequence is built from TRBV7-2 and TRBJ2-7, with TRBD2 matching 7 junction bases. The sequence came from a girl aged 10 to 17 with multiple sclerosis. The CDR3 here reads CASSPWGEGYEQYF. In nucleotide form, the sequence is TGTGCCAGCAGCCCCTGGGGGGAGGGGTACGAGCAGTACTTC.